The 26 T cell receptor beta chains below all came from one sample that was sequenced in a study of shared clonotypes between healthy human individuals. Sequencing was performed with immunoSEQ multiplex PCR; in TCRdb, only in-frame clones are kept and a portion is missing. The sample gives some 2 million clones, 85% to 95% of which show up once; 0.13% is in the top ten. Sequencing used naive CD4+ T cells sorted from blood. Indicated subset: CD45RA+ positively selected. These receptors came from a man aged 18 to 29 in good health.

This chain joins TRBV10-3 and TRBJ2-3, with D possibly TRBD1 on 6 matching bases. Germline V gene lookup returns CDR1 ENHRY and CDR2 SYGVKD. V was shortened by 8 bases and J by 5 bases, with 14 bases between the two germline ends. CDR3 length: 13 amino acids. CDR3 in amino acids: CAIGGKIGDTQYF. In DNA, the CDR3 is TGTGCCATCGGGGGCAAAATTGGAGATACGCAGTATTTT.

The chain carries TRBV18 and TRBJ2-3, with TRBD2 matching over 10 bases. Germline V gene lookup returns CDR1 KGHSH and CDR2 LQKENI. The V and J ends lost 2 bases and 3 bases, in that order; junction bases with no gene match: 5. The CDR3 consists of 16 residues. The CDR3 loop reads CASSPYASGRTDTQYF. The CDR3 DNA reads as TGTGCCAGCTCACCATACGCTAGCGGGAGAACAGATACGCAGTATTTT.

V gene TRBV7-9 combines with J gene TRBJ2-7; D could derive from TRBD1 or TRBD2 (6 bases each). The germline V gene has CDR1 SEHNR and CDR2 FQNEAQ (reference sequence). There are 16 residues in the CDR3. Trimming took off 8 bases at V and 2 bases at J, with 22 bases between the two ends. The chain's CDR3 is CASLKGGRGNPYEQYF. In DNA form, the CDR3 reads TGTGCCAGCCTGAAGGGGGGCAGGGGCAATCCCTACGAGCAGTACTTC.

CDR3 nucleotide sequence: TGTGCCAGCTGGAGGGGACAAGAGACCCAGTACTTC. It yields the protein CASWRGQETQYF. The chain uses TRBV2 and TRBJ2-5; possibly TRBD2 for D (6 bases). The CDR3 sequence is 12 residues long. Trimming took 8 bases from V and 2 from J, leaving 9 bases between them. Germline V CDR1 and CDR2: SNHLY, FYNNEI.

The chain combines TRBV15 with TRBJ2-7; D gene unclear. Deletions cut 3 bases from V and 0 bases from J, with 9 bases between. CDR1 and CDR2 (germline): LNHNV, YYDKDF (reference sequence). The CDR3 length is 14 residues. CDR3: CATSSVKDSYEQYF. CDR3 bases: TGTGCCACCAGCAGTGTCAAGGACTCCTACGAGCAGTACTTC.

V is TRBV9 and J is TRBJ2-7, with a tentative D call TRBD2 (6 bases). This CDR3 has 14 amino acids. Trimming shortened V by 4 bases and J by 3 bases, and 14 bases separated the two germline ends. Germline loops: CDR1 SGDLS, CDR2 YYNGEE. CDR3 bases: TGTGCCAGCAGCCCCCAGGTGCGGGGCTACGAGCAGTACTTC. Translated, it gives CASSPQVRGYEQYF.

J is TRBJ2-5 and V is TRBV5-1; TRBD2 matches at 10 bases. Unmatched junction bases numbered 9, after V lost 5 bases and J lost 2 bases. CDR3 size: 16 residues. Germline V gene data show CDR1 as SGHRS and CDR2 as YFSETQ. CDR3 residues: CASRDEYSGGQETQYF. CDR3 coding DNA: TGCGCCAGCAGGGACGAATATAGCGGGGGGCAAGAGACCCAGTACTTC. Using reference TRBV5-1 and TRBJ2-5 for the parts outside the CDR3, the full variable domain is KAGVTQTPRYLIKTRGQQVTLSCSPISGHRSVSWYQQTPGQGLQFLFEYFSETQRNKGNFPGRFSGRQFSNSRSEMNVSTLELGDSALYLCASRDEYSGGQETQYFGPGTRLLVL.

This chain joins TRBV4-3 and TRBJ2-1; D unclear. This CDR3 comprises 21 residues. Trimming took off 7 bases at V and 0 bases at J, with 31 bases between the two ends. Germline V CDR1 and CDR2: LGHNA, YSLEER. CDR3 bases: TGCGCCAGCATCACGGTCGGGCAGAGCGCCGTAAAGGCTGGCTCCTACAATGAGCAGTTCTTC. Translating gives CASITVGQSAVKAGSYNEQFF.

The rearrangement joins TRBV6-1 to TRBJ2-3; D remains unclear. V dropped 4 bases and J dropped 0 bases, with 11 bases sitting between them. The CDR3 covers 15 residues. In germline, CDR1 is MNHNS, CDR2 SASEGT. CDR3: CASSVGPGSTDTQYF. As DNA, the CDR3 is TGTGCCAGCAGTGTAGGCCCCGGAAGCACAGATACGCAGTATTTT.

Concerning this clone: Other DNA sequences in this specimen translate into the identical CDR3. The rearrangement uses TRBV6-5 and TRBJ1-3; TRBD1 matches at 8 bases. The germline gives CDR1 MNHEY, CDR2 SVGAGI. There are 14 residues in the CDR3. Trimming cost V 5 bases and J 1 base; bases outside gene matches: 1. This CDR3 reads CASSRDRSGNTIYF. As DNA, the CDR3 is TGTGCCAGCAGTCGGGACAGGTCTGGAAACACCATATATTTT.

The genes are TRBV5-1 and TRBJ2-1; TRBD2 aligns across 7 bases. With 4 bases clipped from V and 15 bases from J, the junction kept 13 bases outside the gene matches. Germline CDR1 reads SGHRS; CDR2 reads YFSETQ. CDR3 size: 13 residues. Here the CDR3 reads CASSEAGGGYWFF. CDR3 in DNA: TGCGCCAGCAGCGAAGCCGGGGGAGGGTATTGGTTCTTC.

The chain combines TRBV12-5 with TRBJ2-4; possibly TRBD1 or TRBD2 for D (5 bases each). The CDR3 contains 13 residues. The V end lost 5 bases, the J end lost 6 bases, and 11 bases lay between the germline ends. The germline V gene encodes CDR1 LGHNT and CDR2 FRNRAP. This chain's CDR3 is CASGATGPNIQYF. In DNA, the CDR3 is TGTGCTAGTGGTGCAACGGGACCAAACATTCAGTACTTC.

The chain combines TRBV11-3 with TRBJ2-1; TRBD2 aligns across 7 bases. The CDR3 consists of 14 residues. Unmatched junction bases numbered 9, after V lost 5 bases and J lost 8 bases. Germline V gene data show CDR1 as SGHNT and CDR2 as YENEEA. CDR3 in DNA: TGTGCCAGCAGCCCCCCGGGGAGGGTGGATGAGCAGTTCTTC. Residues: CASSPPGRVDEQFF.

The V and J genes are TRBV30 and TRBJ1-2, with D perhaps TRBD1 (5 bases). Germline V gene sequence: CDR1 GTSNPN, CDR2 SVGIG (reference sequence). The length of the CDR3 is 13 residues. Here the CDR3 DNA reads TGTGGCGGGGCGACTCAAACTAACTATGGCTACACCTTC. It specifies CGGATQTNYGYTF.

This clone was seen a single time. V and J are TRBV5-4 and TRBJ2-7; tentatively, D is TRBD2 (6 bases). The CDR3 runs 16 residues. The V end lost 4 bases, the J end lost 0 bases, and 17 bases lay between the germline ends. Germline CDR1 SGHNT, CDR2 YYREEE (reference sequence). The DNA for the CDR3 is TGTGCCAGCAGCACTCCTCGCCCGGGGGACTCCTACGAGCAGTACTTC. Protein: CASSTPRPGDSYEQYF.

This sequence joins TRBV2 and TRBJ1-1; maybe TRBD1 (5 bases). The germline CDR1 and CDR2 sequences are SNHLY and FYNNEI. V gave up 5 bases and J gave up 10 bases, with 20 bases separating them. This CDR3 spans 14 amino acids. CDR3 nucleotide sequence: TGTGCCAGCAGTAATTTGGCGGGGGATCTCGGAGCTTTCTTT. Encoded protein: CASSNLAGDLGAFF.

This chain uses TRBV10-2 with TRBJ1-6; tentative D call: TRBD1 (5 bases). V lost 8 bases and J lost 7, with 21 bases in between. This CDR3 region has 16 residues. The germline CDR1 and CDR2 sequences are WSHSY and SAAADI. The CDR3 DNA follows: TGCGCCAGCTTAATGGGGGGATGGGAGGAAAATTCACCCCTCCACTTT. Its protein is CASLMGGWEENSPLHF.

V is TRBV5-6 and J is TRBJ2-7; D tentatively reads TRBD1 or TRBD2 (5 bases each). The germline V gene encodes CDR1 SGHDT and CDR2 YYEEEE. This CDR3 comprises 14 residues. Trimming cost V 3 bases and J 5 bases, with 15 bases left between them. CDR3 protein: CASSSLRGYNEQYF. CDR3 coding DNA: TGTGCCAGCAGCTCGCTGAGGGGTTACAACGAGCAGTACTTC.

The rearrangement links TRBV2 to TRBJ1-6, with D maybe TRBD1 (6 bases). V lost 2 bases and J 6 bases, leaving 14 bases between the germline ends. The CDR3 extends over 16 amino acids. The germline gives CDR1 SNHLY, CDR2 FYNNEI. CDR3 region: CASSEQGKTGNSPLHF. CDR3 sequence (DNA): TGTGCCAGCAGTGAACAGGGGAAGACAGGTAATTCACCCCTCCACTTT.

DNA for the CDR3: TGTGCCAGCAGCTTGGTTACAGGGGGTGGCACAGATACGCAGTATTTT. This gives the protein CASSLVTGGGTDTQYF. V is TRBV5-4 and J is TRBJ2-3; 8 bases line up with TRBD1. CDR3 length: 16 residues. The germline gives CDR1 SGHNT, CDR2 YYREEE (reference sequence). V lost 0 bases and J lost 1; bases outside the gene matches: 4.

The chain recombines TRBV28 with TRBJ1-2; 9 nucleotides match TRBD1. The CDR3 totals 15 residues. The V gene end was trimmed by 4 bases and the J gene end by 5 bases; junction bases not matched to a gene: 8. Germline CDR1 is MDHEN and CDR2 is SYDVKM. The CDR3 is CASSSPGTGRYGYTF. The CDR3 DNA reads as TGTGCCAGCAGTTCACCCGGGACAGGGAGGTATGGCTACACCTTC.

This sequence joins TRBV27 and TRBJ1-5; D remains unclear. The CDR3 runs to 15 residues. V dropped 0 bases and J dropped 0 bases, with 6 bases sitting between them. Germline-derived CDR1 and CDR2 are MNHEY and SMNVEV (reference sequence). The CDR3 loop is CASSLSPYSNQPQHF. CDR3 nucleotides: TGTGCCAGCAGTTTATCCCCTTATAGCAATCAGCCCCAGCATTTT.

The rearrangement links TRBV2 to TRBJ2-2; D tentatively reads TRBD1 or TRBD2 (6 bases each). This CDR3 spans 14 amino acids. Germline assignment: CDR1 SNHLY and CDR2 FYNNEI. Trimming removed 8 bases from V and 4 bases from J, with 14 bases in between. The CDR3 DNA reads TGTGCCAGCGGAGGGACAAATCCCACCGGGGAGCTGTTTTTT. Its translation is CASGGTNPTGELFF.

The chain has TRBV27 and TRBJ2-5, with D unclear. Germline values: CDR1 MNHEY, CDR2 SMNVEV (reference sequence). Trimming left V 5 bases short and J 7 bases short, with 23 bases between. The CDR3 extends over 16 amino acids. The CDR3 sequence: CASSPTPPGQLRTQYF. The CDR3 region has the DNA TGTGCCAGCAGTCCCACCCCTCCGGGCCAACTACGGACCCAGTACTTC.

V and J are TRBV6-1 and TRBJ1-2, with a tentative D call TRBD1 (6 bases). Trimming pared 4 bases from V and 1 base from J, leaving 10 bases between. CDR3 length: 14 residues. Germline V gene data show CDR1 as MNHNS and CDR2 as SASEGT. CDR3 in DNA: TGTGCCAGCAGTGTGGACAGTCGTAACTATGGCTACACCTTC. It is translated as CASSVDSRNYGYTF.

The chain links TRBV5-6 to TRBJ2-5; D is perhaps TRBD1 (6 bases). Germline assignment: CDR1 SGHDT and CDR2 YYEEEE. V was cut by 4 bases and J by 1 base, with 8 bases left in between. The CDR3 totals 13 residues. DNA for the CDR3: TGTGCCAGCAGCACGGACAGCCAAGAGACCCAGTACTTC. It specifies CASSTDSQETQYF. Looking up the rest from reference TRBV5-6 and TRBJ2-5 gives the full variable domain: DAGVTQSPTHLIKTRGQQVTLRCSPKSGHDTVSWYQQALGQGPQFIFQYYEEEERQRGNFPDRFSGHQFPNYSSELNVNALLLGDSALYLCASSTDSQETQYFGPGTRLLVL.